These 15 T cell receptor beta chains came from one sample sequenced in a study of T cell responses to AZD1222 COVID-19 vaccine. Sequencing used immunoSEQ multiplex PCR; TCRdb keeps in-frame clones, though not all of them. Of some 120,000 clones listed, 80% to 95% are singletons. The sequencing here drew on peripheral blood, taken 28 days after the second dose of the MenACWY control vaccine. The receptors here all came from an adult who received the MenACWY meningococcal vaccine as a control.

As for this clone: Other DNA sequences within the sample encode an identical CDR3. V and J are TRBV27 and TRBJ2-2; 7 bases agree with TRBD2. Germline trimming cut 3 bases from V and 5 bases from J; bases unmatched to any gene: 3. CDR1 is MNHEY, CDR2 SMNVEV, per germline (reference sequence). CDR3 length: 14 residues. DNA for the CDR3: TGTGCCAGCAGTTTTGGCGGGAGTACCGGGGAGCTGTTTTTT. This sequence encodes CASSFGGSTGELFF.

The rearrangement joins TRBV2 to TRBJ1-2, with D hard to call. Looked up from germline, CDR1 is SNHLY and CDR2 is FYNNEI. The V end was cut by 6 bases, the J end by 5 bases, with 10 bases between. This CDR3 region has 12 residues. The DNA of the CDR3 is TGTGCCAGCAGGTGGCAGAATTATGGCTACACCTTC. Protein product: CASRWQNYGYTF.

This sequence joins TRBV6-2 or TRBV6-3 and TRBJ1-5; D is perhaps TRBD1 (6 bases). V lost 2 bases to trimming and J lost 0 bases, with 26 bases between them. Germline V CDR1 and CDR2: MNHEY, SVGEGT. The CDR3 extends over 21 amino acids. Written as DNA, the CDR3 is TGTGCCAGCAGTTACGCGATCCCAAAAGGGGGGCGGCAGTATAGCAATCAGCCCCAGCATTTT. This sequence encodes CASSYAIPKGGRQYSNQPQHF.

The chain joins TRBV3-1 (or the pseudogene TRBV3-2) to TRBJ1-2; possibly TRBD1 for D (5 bases). CDR1 is LGHDT and CDR2 is YNNKEL in the germline V gene (reference sequence). The CDR3 has 13 amino acids. The germline V and J ends were trimmed by 1 base and 4 bases, with 7 bases remaining between them. The chain's CDR3 is CASSQGRGYGYTF. The DNA for the CDR3 is TGTGCCAGCAGCCAAGGAAGGGGCTATGGCTACACCTTC.

CDR3: CASRNTGGNYGYTF. The CDR3 DNA reads TGTGCCAGCAGAAATACAGGGGGGAACTATGGCTACACCTTC. The chain combines TRBV2 with TRBJ1-2, with 8 nucleotides matching TRBD1. The CDR3 contains 14 residues. J was trimmed by 2 bases and V by 6 bases; bases with no gene match: 5. CDR1 and CDR2 from the germline V gene are SNHLY and FYNNEI. Full variable domain (remainder filled in from reference TRBV2 and TRBJ1-2): EPEVTQTPSHQVTQMGQEVILRCVPISNHLYFYWYRQILGQKVEFLVSFYNNEISEKSEIFDDQFSVERPDGSNFTLKIRSTKLEDSAMYFCASRNTGGNYGYTFGSGTRLTVV.

This sequence joins TRBV28 and TRBJ1-5, with a possible D match to TRBD1 (5 bases). V lost 7 bases, J lost 3 bases, and 7 bases lay in between. The CDR3 is 12 residues long. Per germline, CDR1 MDHEN and CDR2 SYDVKM. CDR3 residues: CASTGNNQPQHF. Written as DNA, the CDR3 is TGTGCCAGCACAGGGAACAATCAGCCCCAGCATTTT. Supplemented by reference TRBV28 and TRBJ1-5, the full variable domain reads DVKVTQSSRYLVKRTGEKVFLECVQDMDHENMFWYRQDPGLGLRLIYFSYDVKMKEKGDIPEGYSVSREKKERFSLILESASTNQTSMYLCASTGNNQPQHFGDGTRLSIL.

This clone was recorded once. The DNA for the CDR3 is TGTGCCAGCAGTCCGACAGGGGGTAGCACAGATACGCAGTATTTT. This codes for CASSPTGGSTDTQYF. The J gene is TRBJ2-3, the V gene TRBV27, with 9 bases fitting TRBD1. Looked up from germline, CDR1 is MNHEY and CDR2 is SMNVEV (reference sequence). The CDR3 totals 15 residues. V gave up 5 bases and J gave up 0 bases; unmatched junction bases: 3.

This clone appeared once. V and J are TRBV4-2 and TRBJ1-4; D call uncertain. Per germline, CDR1 LGHNA and CDR2 YNFKEQ. V shed 0 bases and J shed 0 bases, with 26 bases lying between them. CDR3 size: 22 residues. The CDR3 nucleotides are TGTGCCAGCAGCCAAGATTTTTTCCCGACCGCCGGCAAGCTTGCAACTAATGAAAAACTGTTTTTT. Residues: CASSQDFFPTAGKLATNEKLFF.

V and J are TRBV10-3 and TRBJ2-1, with a tentative D call TRBD1 (6 bases). Germline values: CDR1 ENHRY, CDR2 SYGVKD. The V end was cut by 4 bases, the J end by 6 bases, with 19 bases between. CDR3 length: 16 amino acids. The DNA of the CDR3 is TGTGCCATCAGTGTGGATGAGGACAGCGCCTTCAATGAGCAGTTCTTC. Translating it yields CAISVDEDSAFNEQFF.

This clone has only one observation. The rearrangement joins TRBV5-4 to TRBJ1-2, with D perhaps TRBD1 (5 bases). Germline lookup yields CDR1 SGHNT and CDR2 YYREEE (reference sequence). V lost 3 bases and J 4 bases, leaving 13 bases between the germline ends. The CDR3 spans 14 residues. CDR3 in amino acids: CASSSRTGSYGYTF. The CDR3 bases are TGTGCCAGCAGCTCCCGAACAGGTTCCTATGGCTACACCTTC.

The V call is TRBV5-1, the J call TRBJ2-3; no definite D call. The V gene's germline CDR1 is SGHRS and CDR2 YFSETQ. The CDR3 is 17 amino acids. V lost 2 bases and J lost 0, with 16 bases in between. The CDR3 loop reads CASSLIEQPSSTDTQYF. The CDR3 DNA sequence: TGCGCCAGCAGCTTAATAGAGCAACCTTCTAGCACAGATACGCAGTATTTT.

The chain uses TRBV6-2 or TRBV6-3 and TRBJ1-2; D perhaps matches TRBD1 (5 bases). This CDR3 is 14 amino acids long. Germline-derived CDR1 and CDR2 are MNHEY and SVGEGT. V was clipped by 4 bases and J by 8 bases, with 17 bases between them. CDR3 bases: TGTGCCAGCAGTTCATGGCCCGGGACTGGCGGCTACACCTTC. Protein sequence: CASSSWPGTGGYTF.

This chain connects TRBV6-5 to TRBJ2-1; possible D gene TRBD1, 6 bases. From germline, CDR1 is MNHEY and CDR2 SVGAGI. The V end lost 6 bases, the J end lost 8 bases, and 20 bases lay between the germline ends. The CDR3 consists of 15 residues. CDR3 sequence reads: CASSQGQSASDEQFF. Written as DNA, the CDR3 is TGTGCCAGCAGCCAAGGACAGAGCGCGTCGGATGAGCAGTTCTTC.

V gene TRBV6-6 combines with J gene TRBJ2-1; 8 bases fit TRBD2. The CDR3 length is 15 residues. Per the germline V gene, CDR1 is MNHNY and CDR2 is SVGAGI (reference sequence). V trimming: 0 bases; J trimming: 7 bases; junction bases outside the gene matches: 5. CDR3 nucleotide sequence: TGTGCCAGCAGTTACTCTTCGGGGGGGCAGAATGAGCAGTTCTTC. The encoded protein is CASSYSSGGQNEQFF.

The rearrangement links TRBV9 to TRBJ2-7; D is perhaps TRBD2 (6 bases). The CDR3 sequence is 12 residues long. V was clipped by 2 bases and J by 6 bases, with 9 bases between them. Germline assignment: CDR1 SGDLS and CDR2 YYNGEE. The CDR3 DNA is TGTGCCAGCAGCGTCATGGGGGGCGAGCAGTACTTC. Its translation is CASSVMGGEQYF.